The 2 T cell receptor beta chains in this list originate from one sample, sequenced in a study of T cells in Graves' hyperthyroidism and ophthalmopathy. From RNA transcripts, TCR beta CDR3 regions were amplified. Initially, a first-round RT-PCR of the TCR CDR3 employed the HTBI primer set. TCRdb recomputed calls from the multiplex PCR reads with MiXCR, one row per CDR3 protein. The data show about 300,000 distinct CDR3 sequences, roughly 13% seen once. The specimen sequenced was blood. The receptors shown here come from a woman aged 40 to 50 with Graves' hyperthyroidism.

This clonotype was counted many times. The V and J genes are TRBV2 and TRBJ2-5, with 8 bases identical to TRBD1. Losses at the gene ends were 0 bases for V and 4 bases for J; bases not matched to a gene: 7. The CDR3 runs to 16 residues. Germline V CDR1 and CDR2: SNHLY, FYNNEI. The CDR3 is CASSEARSRGRETQYF. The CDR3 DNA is TGTGCCAGCAGTGAAGCGAGGTCCAGGGGGCGAGAGACCCAGTACTTC.

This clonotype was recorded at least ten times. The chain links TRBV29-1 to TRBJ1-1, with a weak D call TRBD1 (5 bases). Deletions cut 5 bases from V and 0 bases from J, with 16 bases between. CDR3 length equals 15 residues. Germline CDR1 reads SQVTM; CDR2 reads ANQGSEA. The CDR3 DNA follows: TGCAGCGTTCGATCGGGGGTCATATTGAACACTGAAGCTTTCTTT. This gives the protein CSVRSGVILNTEAFF.